Presented here are 23 T cell receptor beta chains from one specimen sequenced in a study of CD8+ T cells in alopecia areata. The treatment was: oral pan-JAK inhibitor, 5-10 mg twice daily. Extraction and reverse transcription of RNA yielded cDNA as the sequencing template. Clones were read by immunoSEQ multiplex PCR, and TCRdb kept only the in-frame ones, dropping some. The table records 100,000 to 150,000 clones, roughly 55% of them present only once. The sample in question was CD4+ T cells sorted from blood, obtained at week 4, from a patient treated with tofacitinib. All receptors come from a human donor with alopecia areata.

This clone was seen more than once but under ten times. This chain connects TRBV13 to TRBJ2-3; D may match TRBD1 or TRBD2 (6 bases each). V was shortened by 1 base and J by 0 bases, with 17 bases between the two germline ends. This CDR3 comprises 18 residues. Germline V lookup: CDR1 PRHDT, CDR2 FYEKMQ (reference sequence). The CDR3 is CASSLEQGRYESTDTQYF. The CDR3 nucleotides read TGTGCCAGCAGCTTAGAGCAGGGGAGGTACGAAAGCACAGATACGCAGTATTTT. The entire variable domain, with the rest obtained from reference TRBV13 and TRBJ2-3, is as follows: AAGVIQSPRHLIKEKRETATLKCYPIPRHDTVYWYQQGPGQDPQFLISFYEKMQSDKGSIPDRFSAQQFSDYHSELNMSSLELGDSALYFCASSLEQGRYESTDTQYFGPGTRLTVL.

The rearrangement links TRBV6-5 to TRBJ2-7, with TRBD1 identical over 10 bases. The CDR3 is 15 residues long. Trimming removed 7 bases from V and 6 bases from J; junction bases left unmatched: 12. Germline CDR1 reads MNHEY; CDR2 reads SVGAGI. The CDR3 spells CASKPDRGVFTEQYF. The CDR3 DNA sequence: TGTGCCAGCAAACCGGACAGGGGGGTGTTCACCGAGCAGTACTTC.

The sample holds a few counts of this clone. The V call is TRBV5-6, the J call TRBJ2-7; 7 nucleotides agree with TRBD1. The CDR3 consists of 15 residues. V was pared by 2 bases and J by 3 bases, with 8 bases of the junction left unmatched. Germline V lookup: CDR1 SGHDT, CDR2 YYEEEE. In nucleotides, the CDR3 is TGTGCCAGCAGCTTAAAGTCCGCAGGGGGCTACGAGCAGTACTTC. As protein: CASSLKSAGGYEQYF.

The J gene is TRBJ1-1, the V gene TRBV15, with TRBD1 identical over 9 bases. V lost 1 base, J lost 3 bases, and 3 bases stayed unmatched. This CDR3 comprises 15 residues. The germline CDR1 and CDR2 sequences are LNHNV and YYDKDF (reference sequence). The CDR3 sequence is CATSRVRDRDTEAFF. The CDR3 region has the DNA TGTGCCACCAGCAGAGTGAGGGACAGGGACACTGAAGCTTTCTTT.

This clone was seen a handful of times. This sequence joins TRBV6-5 and TRBJ1-2, with TRBD1 identical over 9 bases. The CDR3 is 14 amino acids. The germline V gene has CDR1 MNHEY and CDR2 SVGAGI. V trimming: 6 bases; J trimming: 2 bases; junction bases outside the gene matches: 4. The CDR3: CASSLGQGNYGYTF. CDR3 nucleotide sequence: TGTGCCAGCAGCCTTGGACAGGGGAACTATGGCTACACCTTC.

The rearrangement uses TRBV29-1 and TRBJ2-1; 7 bases align to TRBD2. With 6 bases clipped from V and 4 bases from J, the junction kept 0 bases outside the gene matches. Germline CDR1 reads SQVTM; CDR2 reads ANQGSEA. CDR3 length: 11 amino acids. The CDR3 region is CSVAGYNEQFF. Written as DNA, the CDR3 is TGCAGCGTAGCGGGGTACAATGAGCAGTTCTTC.

This clone showed up just once. This chain joins TRBV28 and TRBJ1-2; the D gene is possibly TRBD1 (5 bases). V lost 6 bases and J lost 4, with 12 bases in between. The CDR3 extends over 13 amino acids. Per germline, CDR1 MDHEN and CDR2 SYDVKM. The CDR3 here is CASRVQGSYGYTF. CDR3 DNA sequence: TGTGCCAGCAGGGTGCAGGGAAGCTATGGCTACACCTTC.

This clone has a handful of counts. DNA of the CDR3: TGTGCCAGCAGTTACAGGGGAGGAAAACTGTTTTTT. Amino acid sequence: CASSYRGGKLFF. The chain joins TRBV6-5 to TRBJ1-4, with a weak D call TRBD1 (5 bases). Germline CDR1 reads MNHEY; CDR2 reads SVGAGI. The CDR3 totals 12 residues. Trimming pared 2 bases from V and 10 bases from J, leaving 8 bases between.

This clone occurred a few times. This chain links TRBV4-2 with TRBJ2-6; 10 bases align to TRBD1. CDR1 and CDR2 from the germline V gene are LGHNA and YNFKEQ. The CDR3 is 17 residues long. Trimming removed 3 bases from V and 1 base from J; junction bases left unmatched: 3. Written as DNA, the CDR3 is TGTGCCAGCAGCCACGGACAGGGGGGGTCTGGGGCCAACGTCCTGACTTTC. Its protein product is CASSHGQGGSGANVLTF.

A word on this clone: This sample includes further DNA sequences coding for the same CDR3. The rearrangement uses TRBV5-6 and TRBJ2-7; no definite D call. V was trimmed by 1 base and J by 3 bases, leaving 5 bases between them. Germline V gene lookup returns CDR1 SGHDT and CDR2 YYEEEE. This CDR3 has 12 amino acids. CDR3 amino acids: CASSLRRYEQYF. Written as DNA, the CDR3 is TGTGCCAGCAGCTTGCGTCGCTACGAGCAGTACTTC.

The chain is built from TRBV5-1 and TRBJ2-7, with D possibly matching TRBD1 (5 bases). Trimming took off 2 bases at V and 1 base at J, with 10 bases between the two ends. Germline V CDR1 and CDR2: SGHRS, YFSETQ. CDR3 length equals 14 residues. The CDR3 nucleotides read TGCGCCAGCAGCTTCACAGGTCGGTCCTACGAGCAGTACTTC. It is translated as CASSFTGRSYEQYF.

The V call is TRBV6-5, the J call TRBJ2-6; D is unresolved. Trimming took 7 bases from V and 0 from J, leaving 10 bases between them. CDR3 length equals 15 residues. Germline values: CDR1 MNHEY, CDR2 SVGAGI. The CDR3 here is CASTLSDSGANVLTF. CDR3 DNA sequence: TGTGCCAGCACCCTCTCGGACTCTGGGGCCAACGTCCTGACTTTC.

J is TRBJ2-1 and V is TRBV25-1; TRBD1 might be the D (6 bases). CDR3 size: 17 residues. Between the trimmed V and J ends, which lost 6 bases and 0 bases, there was a span of 18 bases. In germline, CDR1 is MGHDK, CDR2 SYGVNS. CDR3 DNA: TGTGCCAGCAGGGCGGAGGCCTCACAGGGCTCCTACAATGAGCAGTTCTTC. Encoded protein: CASRAEASQGSYNEQFF.

This clone was picked up one time. This chain joins TRBV6-5 and TRBJ2-3, with D maybe TRBD1 (5 bases). The germline V gene encodes CDR1 MNHEY and CDR2 SVGAGI. Trimming removed 2 bases at V and 0 bases at J, with 9 bases between. This CDR3 comprises 15 residues. The CDR3 DNA reads TGTGCCAGCAGTTACAGGGGTTCTAGCACAGATACGCAGTATTTT. Translating gives CASSYRGSSTDTQYF.

The rearrangement uses TRBV9 and TRBJ1-3, with TRBD1 identical over 7 bases. Germline lookup yields CDR1 SGDLS and CDR2 YYNGEE. Trimming at V came to 3 bases and at J to 4 bases, leaving 4 bases not matched to a gene. The CDR3 is made up of 14 amino acids. This CDR3 reads CASSEQGNGNTIYF. CDR3 bases: TGTGCCAGCAGCGAACAGGGGAACGGAAACACCATATATTTT.

The V and J genes are TRBV29-1 and TRBJ2-5; the match to TRBD1 covers 7 bases. The germline CDR1 and CDR2 sequences are SQVTM and ANQGSEA. The CDR3 loop spans 12 amino acids. Unmatched junction bases numbered 7, after V lost 7 bases and J lost 5 bases. The CDR3 here is CSAGDSKETQYF. CDR3 bases: TGCAGCGCCGGGGACAGTAAGGAGACCCAGTACTTC. The variable domain in full, completed from reference TRBV29-1 and TRBJ2-5, reads SAVISQKPSRDICQRGTSLTIQCQVDSQVTMMFWYRQQPGQSLTLIATANQGSEATYESGFVIDKFPISRPNLTFSTLTVSNMSPEDSSIYLCSAGDSKETQYFGPGTRLLVL.

This rearrangement joins TRBV5-1 to TRBJ1-5; weak D call: TRBD1 (5 bases). CDR3 length equals 15 residues. Germline values: CDR1 SGHRS, CDR2 YFSETQ. Between the trimmed V and J ends, which lost 4 bases and 3 bases, there was a span of 14 bases. CDR3 residues: CASSTDSGPNQPQHF. The CDR3 nucleotides read TGCGCCAGCAGCACAGACTCGGGGCCCAATCAGCCCCAGCATTTT.

The V gene is TRBV7-2, the J gene TRBJ2-5; 13 bases fit TRBD2. The V gene's germline CDR1 is SGHTA and CDR2 FQGNSA. V dropped 3 bases and J dropped 4; count of bases not matched to a gene: 8. The CDR3 covers 17 residues. The CDR3 coding sequence is TGTGCCAGCAGCTTCTTCAAACTAGCGGGAGGGGGAGAGACCCAGTACTTC. This encodes CASSFFKLAGGGETQYF.

The rearrangement uses TRBV30 and TRBJ2-7; 8 nucleotides line up with TRBD2. After removal of 1 base from V and 3 bases from J, the junction contained 8 bases not matched to a gene. The CDR3 covers 15 residues. In germline, CDR1 is GTSNPN, CDR2 SVGIG (reference sequence). CDR3 in DNA: TGTGCCTGGAGTGCGTCTAGCGGGCCTCACTACGAGCAGTACTTC. Translation: CAWSASSGPHYEQYF.

The chain links TRBV5-1 to TRBJ2-5; D may be TRBD1 (6 bases). The CDR3 is 16 amino acids. V was clipped by 4 bases and J by 0 bases, with 16 bases between them. Germline values: CDR1 SGHRS, CDR2 YFSETQ. The CDR3 DNA reads TGCGCCAGCAGCAAGGATGGACAGCCGTACCAAGAGACCCAGTACTTC. It encodes CASSKDGQPYQETQYF.

This clone was detected only once. The V gene is TRBV5-1, the J gene TRBJ1-1; a possible D gene is TRBD1 (5 bases). The CDR3 totals 12 residues. Germline V gene lookup returns CDR1 SGHRS and CDR2 YFSETQ. Trimming removed 4 bases from V and 11 bases from J, with 15 bases in between. CDR3 residues: CASSIGTNRAFF. The CDR3 nucleotides are TGCGCCAGCAGCATAGGGACCAACAGGGCTTTCTTT. Variable domain in full (rest from reference TRBV5-1 and TRBJ1-1): KAGVTQTPRYLIKTRGQQVTLSCSPISGHRSVSWYQQTPGQGLQFLFEYFSETQRNKGNFPGRFSGRQFSNSRSEMNVSTLELGDSALYLCASSIGTNRAFFGQGTRLTVV.

Concerning this clone: An end of the junction does not agree with germline; a read error may underlie this. The chain has TRBV19 and TRBJ2-7, with D possibly being TRBD1 (6 bases). This CDR3 has 14 residues. CDR1 is LNHDA and CDR2 is SQIVND in the germline V gene (reference sequence). As DNA, the CDR3 is TGTGCCAGTGGTATGCAGACAGGCCCCTACGAGCAGTACTTC. Translated, it gives CASGMQTGPYEQYF.

The chain has TRBV27 and TRBJ1-5; 8 bases line up with TRBD1. V gave up 6 bases and J gave up 4 bases; unmatched junction bases: 14. CDR3 length: 17 residues. In germline, CDR1 is MNHEY, CDR2 SMNVEV (reference sequence). The CDR3 DNA is TGTGCCAGCAGATTCACAAAGGGCAGGGGGCCAAATCAGCCCCAGCATTTT. Protein sequence: CASRFTKGRGPNQPQHF.